This TCR beta chain is drawn from a study of PD-1 blockade in classical Hodgkin lymphoma. The study, taken as a whole, reports: By C4D1, CD4+ diversity increased significantly, especially in complete responders.

Here immunoSEQ multiplex PCR was the method, and the copy in TCRdb shows in-frame clones only, minus some. The sample carries tens of thousands of clones, more than 60% recorded once. With respect to this clone: What it recognizes is unknown.

With no exception, relapse followed autologous stem cell transplantation in all patients, and brentuximab vedotin exposure varied. The CDR3 sequence is 14 residues long. Deletions cut 6 bases from V and 1 base from J, with 14 bases between. Germline V gives CDR1 SGHRS, CDR2 YFSETQ. The sequence derives from a human donor with classical Hodgkin lymphoma. The chain is built from TRBV5-1 and TRBJ2-7, with D possibly TRBD1 on 6 matching bases. The sample was peripheral blood mononuclear cells (PBMCs), taken at baseline. The CDR3 DNA is TGCGCCAGCAAAGCAGGGGCGGTTTCCTACGAGCAGTACTTC. It specifies CASKAGAVSYEQYF.